The rows below give T cell receptor beta chains drawn from one sample of a study of T cells in Graves' hyperthyroidism and ophthalmopathy. One entry per CDR3 protein, called by TCRdb with MiXCR from the multiplex PCR reads. The data hold over 450,000 distinct CDR3 sequences, with over 13% observed a single time. The specimen was blood. These receptors were taken from a woman in her late teens or twenties with Graves' hyperthyroidism. CDR3s include the opening cysteine and the closing phenylalanine or tryptophan. The D gene is left open where the match is weak. Only some rows state a clone size, as once, few, many or a class for expanded clones.

. few TRBJ1-1 TRBV6-1 CASRAGVTEAFF TGTGCCAGCAGGGCGGGGGTCACTGAAGCTTTCTTT
TRBD1 many TRBJ2-5 TRBV3-1 CASSPKGTGVKETQYF TGTGCCAGCAGCCCGAAAGGGACAGGGGTAAAAGAGACCCAGTACTTC
. many TRBJ2-7 TRBV6-1 CASSEEAGEGYEQYF TGTGCCAGCAGTGAAGAAGCGGGTGAAGGGTACGAGCAGTACTTC
. many TRBJ1-1 TRBV20-1 CSAPMGGMNTEAFF TGCAGTGCCCCGATGGGAGGGATGAACACTGAAGCTTTCTTT
TRBD2 . TRBJ2-2 TRBV19 CASSILGLVAGELFF TGTGCCAGTAGTATTCTGGGACTAGTGGCCGGGGAGCTGTTTTTT
TRBD2 . TRBJ2-4 TRBV19 CASRQRGVTKNIQYF TGTGCCAGTAGGCAGCGGGGGGTAACCAAAAACATTCAGTACTTC
TRBD2 . TRBJ2-1 TRBV4-1 CASSQEGSGSWNEQFF TGCGCCAGCAGCCAAGAGGGTAGCGGGAGTTGGAATGAGCAGTTCTTC
. many TRBJ2-2 TRBV5-1 CASSLQRTGELFF TGCGCCAGCAGCTTGCAGCGTACCGGGGAGCTGTTTTTT
. once TRBJ2-7 TRBV5-6 CASSSDLNPEQYF TGTGCCAGCAGTTCCGACCTGAACCCCGAGCAGTACTTC
. many TRBJ1-1 TRBV10-2 CASSDLNTEAFF TGCGCCAGCAGTGATCTGAACACTGAAGCTTTCTTT
. many TRBJ1-1 TRBV12-3/TRBV12-4 CASSLGRASVTEAFF TGTGCCAGCAGTTTAGGTCGGGCGTCGGTCACTGAAGCTTTCTTT
. many TRBJ2-1 TRBV30 CAWSVQSGRIKNEQFF TGTGCCTGGAGTGTACAGTCGGGGAGAATTAAGAATGAGCAGTTCTTC
TRBD2 many TRBJ2-1 TRBV12-3/TRBV12-4 CASKQWGGAGPSREQFF TGTGCCAGCAAACAATGGGGGGGAGCGGGTCCGTCTAGGGAGCAGTTCTTC
. . TRBJ1-6 TRBV7-9 CASSPSAVNSPLHF TGTGCCAGCAGCCCCTCAGCAGTCAATTCACCCCTCCACTTT
. . TRBJ2-5 TRBV19 CASRDYNQETQYF TGTGCCAGTAGGGACTACAACCAAGAGACCCAGTACTTC
. many TRBJ1-4 TRBV7-9 CASSIDEADRLATNEKLFF TGTGCCAGCAGCATCGACGAGGCTGACAGACTTGCAACTAATGAAAAACTGTTTTTT
. . TRBJ1-1 TRBV7-3 CASSLMVGSTEALF TGTGCCAGCAGCTTAATGGTTGGGAGCACTGAAGCTCTCTTT
. many TRBJ2-1 TRBV3-1 CASSSQEGDWNYNEQFF TGTGCCAGCAGCTCGCAAGAGGGAGACTGGAACTACAATGAGCAGTTCTTC
. many TRBJ1-1 TRBV11-1 CASSLGTPAGATEAFF TGTGCCAGCAGCTTAGGGACCCCCGCAGGGGCAACTGAAGCTTTCTTT
. . TRBJ1-1 TRBV27 CASSTSTGTANTEAFF TGTGCCAGCAGTACATCCACAGGGACGGCGAACACTGAAGCTTTCTTT
. few TRBJ1-2 TRBV3-1 CASNHASDGYTF TGTGCCAGTAATCACGCCTCGGATGGCTACACCTTC
. few TRBJ1-1 TRBV6-1 CASTHRGEAFF TGTGCCAGCACCCACCGCGGGGAAGCTTTCTTT
. many TRBJ2-5 TRBV10-3 CAISESMGRGQETQYF TGTGCCATCAGTGAGTCGATGGGACGGGGCCAAGAGACCCAGTACTTC
. many TRBJ2-1 TRBV24-1 CATSDWTHNEQFF TGTGCCACCAGTGATTGGACCCACAATGAGCAGTTCTTC
. many TRBJ2-1 TRBV5-5 CASSLIGSLDEQFF TGTGCCAGCAGCTTGATAGGGTCACTCGATGAGCAGTTCTTC
. few TRBJ2-1 TRBV20-1 CSARDLAREHNEQFF TGCAGTGCTAGAGATCTAGCGAGAGAGCACAATGAGCAGTTCTTC
. . TRBJ1-1 TRBV13 CASSLFNALDAFF TGTGCCAGCAGCTTATTTAACGCGCTGGACGCTTTCTTT
. many TRBJ2-3 TRBV11-3 CASSLGASSTDTQYF TGTGCCAGCAGCTTAGGGGCTAGCAGCACAGATACGCAGTATTTT
. few TRBJ1-2 TRBV7-9 CASSLDQVMYGYTF TGTGCCAGCAGCTTAGATCAGGTCATGTATGGCTACACCTTC
. many TRBJ2-3 TRBV3-1 CASSREGGSTDTQYF TGTGCCAGCAGCCGAGAGGGTGGTAGCACAGATACGCAGTATTTT
TRBD2 many TRBJ2-1 TRBV12-5 CASGPGLAGGLLQFF TGTGCTAGTGGTCCTGGACTAGCGGGAGGGCTCCTACAGTTCTTC
. many TRBJ2-3 TRBV30 CVEGPKNTDTQYF TGTGTGGAGGGACCCAAAAACACAGATACGCAGTATTTT
. few TRBJ2-1 TRBV15 CATSTGYNEQFF TGTGCCACCAGCACGGGCTACAATGAGCAGTTCTTC
. many TRBJ2-7 TRBV20-1 CSASRPAGRMTDEQYF TGCAGTGCTAGCCGGCCCGCGGGACGGATGACGGACGAGCAGTACTTC
. few TRBJ1-1 TRBV7-6 CASSLADGMNTEAFF TGTGCCAGCAGCTTAGCCGACGGCATGAACACTGAAGCTTTCTTT